The source of this T cell receptor beta chain is a study of regulatory T cells in long-lasting Graves disease. Overall study context: Over-5-year antithyroid drug use with positive TSH receptor antibodies defined persistent Graves' disease in the study. Overall study results and limits: Repertoires from persistent disease leaned toward TRBV28, TRBJ1-2 and TRBJ2-5. Comparison showed that persistent patients shared more public clonotypes (about 2,600) than new patients (about 970). Having few samples may have compromised the accuracy.

This clonotype was recorded at least ten times. The antigen is not known. Library construction for TCR beta used iRepertoire HTBI primers and Arm-PCR of CDR3 regions. TCRdb processed the multiplex PCR reads anew with MiXCR; each CDR3 protein has one entry. The sample lists 390,000 or so distinct CDR3 sequences, 20% to 25% occurring once. The time point was: persistent/refractory GD, antithyroid drugs over 5 years with positive TRAb. The TCR library used RNA extracted from PBMCs. Germline loops: CDR1 SGHAT, CDR2 FQNNGV. V trimming: 5 bases; J trimming: 3 bases; junction bases outside the gene matches: 9. The CDR3 is 16 residues long.

The sequence was collected from a woman in her forties with Graves disease. The material sequenced was peripheral blood mononuclear cells (PBMCs), taken when the disease was refractory, from a patient treated with antithyroid drugs. The chain joins TRBV11-2 to TRBJ1-4, with TRBD1 matching over 7 bases. CDR3 protein: CASSRAGGPPNEKLFF. CDR3 coding DNA: TGTGCCAGCAGCCGAGCAGGGGGGCCGCCTAATGAAAAACTGTTTTTT. Full variable domain (rest looked up from reference TRBV11-2 and TRBJ1-4): EAGVAQSPRYKIIEKRQSVAFWCNPISGHATLYWYQQILGQGPKLLIQFQNNGVVDDSQLPKDRFSAERLKGVDSTLKIQPAKLEDSAVYLCASSRAGGPPNEKLFFGSGTQLSVL.